Sequencing of this TCR beta chain was carried out in a study of T cell repertoires in cytomegalovirus infection. Whole-study context: CMV epitopes that were recently identified and HLA-C-restricted were used alongside well-studied HLA-B-restricted ones. Carrying CMV and the relevant HLA type showed in public TCR beta signatures. Study results and caveats: The response measured ex vivo was dominated by TCR beta clonotypes (HLA-C-restricted and CMV-specific). Cumulative frequency (of public TCR beta family members) identified carriers of CMV plus the relevant HLA.

Looked up from germline, CDR1 is MNHNY and CDR2 is SVGAGI (reference sequence). The CDR3 has 15 amino acids. Trimming removed 1 base from V and 9 bases from J; junction bases left unmatched: 8. This clonotype was found a few times. Antigen unknown. TCRdb reprocessed the reads with MiXCR, giving one entry per CDR3 protein. This sample has roughly 570,000 distinct CDR3 sequences; about 39% occur once, and the top ten carry 48%. The chain couples TRBV6-6 to TRBJ2-1; 8 bases are shared with TRBD1. The receptor was isolated from a human donor in good health (CMV status not recorded). Some clones in this sample may be carry-over from other donors' samples. The source was cultured PBMCs, collected from culture after CMV antigen stimulation. This CDR3 reads CASSYLHLRGPEQFF. CDR3 nucleotide sequence: TGTGCCAGCAGTTACTTACACCTCAGGGGGCCTGAGCAGTTCTTC.